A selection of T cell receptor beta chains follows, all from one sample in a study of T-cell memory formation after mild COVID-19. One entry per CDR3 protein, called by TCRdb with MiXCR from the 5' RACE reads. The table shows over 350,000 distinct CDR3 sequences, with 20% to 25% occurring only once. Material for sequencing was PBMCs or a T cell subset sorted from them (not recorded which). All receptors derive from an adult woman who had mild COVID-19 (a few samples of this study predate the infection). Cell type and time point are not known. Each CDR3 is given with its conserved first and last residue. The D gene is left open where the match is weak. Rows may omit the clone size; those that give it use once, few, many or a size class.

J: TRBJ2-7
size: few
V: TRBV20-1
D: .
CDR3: CSARDFLGRTYEQYF
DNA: TGCAGTGCTAGAGATTTTTTGGGCAGGACCTACGAGCAGTACTTC

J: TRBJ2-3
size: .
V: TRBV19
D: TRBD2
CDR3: CASTFLSGGSTDTQYF
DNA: TGTGCCAGTACCTTCCTTAGCGGGGGGAGCACAGATACGCAGTATTTT

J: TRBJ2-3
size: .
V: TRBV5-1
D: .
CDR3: CASSPRDGGTDTQYF
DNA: TGCGCCAGCTCCCCCCGGGACGGAGGCACAGATACGCAGTATTTT

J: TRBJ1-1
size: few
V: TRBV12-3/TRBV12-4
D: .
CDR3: CASSHQGSPGAFF
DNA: TGTGCCAGCAGTCACCAGGGTTCTCCGGGAGCTTTCTTT

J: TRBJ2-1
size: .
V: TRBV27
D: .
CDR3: CASSSSSFGNEQFF
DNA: TGTGCCAGCAGTTCCAGTTCTTTCGGGAATGAGCAGTTCTTC

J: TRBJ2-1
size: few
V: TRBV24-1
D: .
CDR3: CATTPGGGNEQFF
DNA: TGTGCCACCACCCCCGGCGGCGGAAATGAGCAGTTCTTC

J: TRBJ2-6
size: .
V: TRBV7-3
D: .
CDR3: CASRAPGANVLTF
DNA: TGTGCCAGCAGGGCCCCCGGGGCCAACGTCCTGACTTTC

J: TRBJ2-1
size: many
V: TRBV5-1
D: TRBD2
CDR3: CASSLYGTSGLYNEQFF
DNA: TGCGCCAGCAGCTTATACGGGACTAGCGGACTGTACAATGAGCAGTTCTTC

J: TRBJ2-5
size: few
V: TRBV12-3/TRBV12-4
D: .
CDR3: CASRRGASETQYF
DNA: TGTGCCAGCAGGCGGGGTGCCTCAGAGACCCAGTACTTC

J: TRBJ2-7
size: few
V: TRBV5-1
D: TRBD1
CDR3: CASSLAGTGEGEQYF
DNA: TGCGCCAGCAGCTTGGCGGGGACAGGGGAAGGCGAGCAGTACTTC

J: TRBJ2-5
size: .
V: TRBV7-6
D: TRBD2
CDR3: CASSLGPAGGPRMETQYF
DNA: TGTGCCAGCAGCTTAGGGCCAGCGGGAGGGCCGAGGATGGAGACCCAGTACTTC

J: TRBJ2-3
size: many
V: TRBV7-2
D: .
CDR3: CASSPGRITDTQYF
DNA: TGTGCCAGCTCCCCGGGACGAATCACAGATACGCAGTATTTT

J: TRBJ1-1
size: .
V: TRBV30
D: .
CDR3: CAWSVVTEAFF
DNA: TGTGCCTGGAGTGTAGTGACTGAAGCTTTCTTT

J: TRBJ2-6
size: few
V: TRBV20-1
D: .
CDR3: CSARVDRQATSGANVLTF
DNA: TGCAGTGCTAGAGTAGATCGACAGGCAACATCTGGGGCCAACGTCCTGACTTTC

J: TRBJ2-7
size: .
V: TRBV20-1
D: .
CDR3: CSAIGGTYEQYF
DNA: TGCAGTGCAATTGGGGGTACCTACGAGCAGTACTTC

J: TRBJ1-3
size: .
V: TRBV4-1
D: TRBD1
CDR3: CASSQVGQGNTIYF
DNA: TGCGCCAGCAGCCAAGTGGGACAGGGAAACACCATATATTTT

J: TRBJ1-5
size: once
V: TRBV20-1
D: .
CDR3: CSAGDYSNQPQHF
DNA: TGCAGTGCTGGGGACTATAGCAATCAGCCCCAGCATTTT

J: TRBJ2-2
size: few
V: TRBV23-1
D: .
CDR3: CASSQSRRQDKGTGELFF
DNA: TGCGCCAGCAGTCAATCGCGCCGACAGGACAAAGGCACCGGGGAGCTGTTTTTT

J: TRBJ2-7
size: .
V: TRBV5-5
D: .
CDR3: CASSLVLRDISYEQYF
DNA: TGTGCCAGCAGCTTGGTATTAAGGGACATCTCCTACGAGCAGTACTTC

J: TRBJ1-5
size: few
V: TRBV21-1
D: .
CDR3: CAPPAILFSNQPQHF
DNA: TGTGCCCCACCTGCCATCCTCTTTAGCAATCAGCCCCAGCATTTT

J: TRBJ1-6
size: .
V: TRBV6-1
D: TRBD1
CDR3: CASTYRGPQSSYNSPLPF
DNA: TGTGCCAGCACTTACAGGGGTCCACAGAGCTCCTATAATTCACCCCTCCCCTTT

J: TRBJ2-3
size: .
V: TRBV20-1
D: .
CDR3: CSARDPAASTDTQYF
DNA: TGCAGTGCTAGAGATCCCGCGGCTAGCACAGATACGCAGTATTTT

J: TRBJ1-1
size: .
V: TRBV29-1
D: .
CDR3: CSASGTRNTEAFF
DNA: TGCAGCGCCTCCGGGACACGGAACACTGAAGCTTTCTTT

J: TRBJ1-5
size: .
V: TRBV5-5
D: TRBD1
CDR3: CASSIQGASNQPQHF
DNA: TGTGCCAGCAGCATACAGGGGGCAAGCAATCAGCCCCAGCATTTT

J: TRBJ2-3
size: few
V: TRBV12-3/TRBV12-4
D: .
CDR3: CASSPGGADDTQYF
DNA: TGTGCCAGCAGTCCAGGGGGGGCCGATGATACGCAGTATTTT

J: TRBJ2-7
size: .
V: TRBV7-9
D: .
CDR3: CASSFGDYEQYF
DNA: TGTGCCAGCAGCTTCGGAGACTACGAGCAGTACTTC

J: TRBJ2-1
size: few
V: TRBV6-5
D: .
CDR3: CASSYPMSEQFF
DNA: TGTGCCAGCAGTTACCCGATGTCGGAGCAGTTCTTC

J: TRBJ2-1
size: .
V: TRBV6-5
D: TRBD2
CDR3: CASIATGGSYNEQFF
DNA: TGTGCCAGCATCGCGACGGGGGGCTCCTACAATGAGCAGTTCTTC

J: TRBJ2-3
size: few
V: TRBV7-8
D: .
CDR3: CASSRVGAGTSTDTQYF
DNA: TGTGCCAGCAGCCGTGTCGGAGCAGGCACTAGCACAGATACGCAGTATTTT

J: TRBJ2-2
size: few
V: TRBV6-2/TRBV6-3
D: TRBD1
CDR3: CASSYGTGLAGELFF
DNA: TGTGCCAGCAGTTACGGGACAGGGCTGGCCGGGGAGCTGTTTTTT

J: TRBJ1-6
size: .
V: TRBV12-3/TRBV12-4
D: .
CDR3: CASSSWTGYNSPLHF
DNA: TGTGCCAGCAGTTCGTGGACGGGATATAATTCACCCCTCCACTTT

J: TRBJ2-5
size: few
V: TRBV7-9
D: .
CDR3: CASSPAVVTQYF
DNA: TGTGCCAGCAGCCCAGCGGTAGTGACCCAGTACTTC

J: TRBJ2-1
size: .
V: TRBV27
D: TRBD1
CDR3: CASSLPGQGHEQFF
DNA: TGTGCCAGCAGTTTACCGGGACAGGGCCATGAGCAGTTCTTC

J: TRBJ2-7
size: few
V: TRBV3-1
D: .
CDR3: CASSQDRIHEQYF
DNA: TGTGCCAGCAGCCAAGACAGAATCCACGAGCAGTACTTC

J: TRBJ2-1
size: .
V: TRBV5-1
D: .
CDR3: CASSSTGSYNEQFF
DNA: TGCGCCAGCAGCTCGACAGGTTCCTACAATGAGCAGTTCTTC

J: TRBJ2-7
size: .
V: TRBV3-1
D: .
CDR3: CASSDRDWTQYF
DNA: TGTGCCAGCAGTGACCGGGACTGGACGCAGTACTTC

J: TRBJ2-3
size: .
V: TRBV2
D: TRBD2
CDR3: CASSEFERGSTRYF
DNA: TGTGCCAGCAGTGAATTCGAGCGGGGCTCGACGCGGTATTTT

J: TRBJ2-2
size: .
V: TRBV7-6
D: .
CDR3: CASSLQRGRGTGELFF
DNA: TGTGCCAGCAGCCTTCAGAGGGGCCGGGGCACCGGGGAGCTGTTTTTT

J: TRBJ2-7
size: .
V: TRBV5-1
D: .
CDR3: CASSLELDTVEEQYF
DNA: TGCGCCAGCAGCTTGGAGTTGGACACCGTAGAGGAGCAGTACTTC

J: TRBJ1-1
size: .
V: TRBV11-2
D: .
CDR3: CASSLIPGPTVMNTEAFF
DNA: TGTGCCAGCAGCTTAATTCCCGGACCGACAGTTATGAACACTGAAGCTTTCTTT

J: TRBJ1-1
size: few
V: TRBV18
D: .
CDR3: CASSPEYGTEAFF
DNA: TGTGCCAGCTCACCGGAGTACGGCACTGAAGCTTTCTTT

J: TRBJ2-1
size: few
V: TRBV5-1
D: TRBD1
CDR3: CASSWDRVTHNEQFF
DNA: TGCGCCAGCAGCTGGGACAGGGTGACCCACAATGAGCAGTTCTTC

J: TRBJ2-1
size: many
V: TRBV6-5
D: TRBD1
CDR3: CASSGRQGPYNEQFF
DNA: TGTGCCAGCAGTGGGAGACAGGGACCATACAATGAGCAGTTCTTC

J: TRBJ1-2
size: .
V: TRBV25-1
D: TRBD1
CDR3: CASTGGSYGYTF
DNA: TGTGCCAGCACAGGGGGCAGCTATGGCTACACCTTC

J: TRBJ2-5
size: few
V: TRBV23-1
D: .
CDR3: CASSPSEVASRRETQYF
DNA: TGCGCCAGCAGTCCCTCGGAAGTGGCTAGTCGACGGGAGACCCAGTACTTC

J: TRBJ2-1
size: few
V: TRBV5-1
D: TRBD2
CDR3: CASRSLAGGSSYNEQFF
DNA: TGCGCCAGCAGGTCCCTAGCGGGAGGGAGCTCCTACAATGAGCAGTTCTTC

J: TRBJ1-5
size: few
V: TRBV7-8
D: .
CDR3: CASSLGGARNQPQHF
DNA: TGTGCCAGCAGCTTAGGTGGGGCAAGAAATCAGCCCCAGCATTTT

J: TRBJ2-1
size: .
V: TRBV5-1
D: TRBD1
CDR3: CASSPLWGQGAYNEQFF
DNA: TGCGCCAGCAGCCCTCTTTGGGGGCAGGGGGCTTACAATGAGCAGTTCTTC

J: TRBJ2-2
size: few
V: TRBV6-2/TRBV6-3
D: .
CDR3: CASRRTVNTGELFF
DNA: TGTGCCAGCAGAAGGACAGTGAACACCGGGGAGCTGTTTTTT

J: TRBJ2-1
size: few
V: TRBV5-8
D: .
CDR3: CASSLTAGEQFF
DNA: TGTGCCAGCAGCTTGACGGCGGGGGAGCAGTTCTTC

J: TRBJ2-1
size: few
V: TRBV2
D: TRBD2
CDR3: CASSEHAGLAGANEQFF
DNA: TGTGCCAGCAGTGAACATGCGGGTCTAGCGGGAGCTAATGAGCAGTTCTTC

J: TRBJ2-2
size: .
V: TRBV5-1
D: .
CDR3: CASSLANVRTGELFF
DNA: TGCGCCAGCAGCTTAGCTAACGTACGGACCGGGGAGCTGTTTTTT

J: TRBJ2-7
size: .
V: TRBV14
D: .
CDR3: CASSQARVGAYEQYF
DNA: TGTGCCAGCAGCCAAGCGCGGGTCGGGGCCTACGAGCAGTACTTC

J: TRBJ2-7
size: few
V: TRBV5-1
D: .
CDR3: CASSLEAVGPLAEQYF
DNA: TGCGCCAGCAGCTTGGAGGCGGTCGGACCACTTGCTGAGCAGTACTTC

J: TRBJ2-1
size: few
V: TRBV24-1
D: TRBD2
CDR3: CATSDLPRTGTSLDEQFF
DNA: TGTGCCACCAGTGATTTACCTAGGACCGGGACTAGCCTCGATGAGCAGTTCTTC

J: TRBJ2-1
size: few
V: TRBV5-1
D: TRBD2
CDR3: CASTRLAGVDEQFF
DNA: TGCGCCAGCACCCGACTAGCGGGAGTCGATGAGCAGTTCTTC

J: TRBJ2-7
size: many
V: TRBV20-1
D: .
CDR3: CSAHAGSSGSYEQYF
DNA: TGCAGTGCCCACGCCGGGTCTTCCGGATCCTACGAGCAGTACTTC

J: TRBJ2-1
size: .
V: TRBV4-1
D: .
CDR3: CASSQVGSPPMDEQFF
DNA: TGCGCCAGCAGCCAAGTCGGGAGCCCCCCGATGGATGAGCAGTTCTTC

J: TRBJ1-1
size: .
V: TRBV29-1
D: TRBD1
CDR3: CSVTSGTANTEAFF
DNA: TGCAGCGTCACCTCCGGGACAGCGAACACTGAAGCTTTCTTT